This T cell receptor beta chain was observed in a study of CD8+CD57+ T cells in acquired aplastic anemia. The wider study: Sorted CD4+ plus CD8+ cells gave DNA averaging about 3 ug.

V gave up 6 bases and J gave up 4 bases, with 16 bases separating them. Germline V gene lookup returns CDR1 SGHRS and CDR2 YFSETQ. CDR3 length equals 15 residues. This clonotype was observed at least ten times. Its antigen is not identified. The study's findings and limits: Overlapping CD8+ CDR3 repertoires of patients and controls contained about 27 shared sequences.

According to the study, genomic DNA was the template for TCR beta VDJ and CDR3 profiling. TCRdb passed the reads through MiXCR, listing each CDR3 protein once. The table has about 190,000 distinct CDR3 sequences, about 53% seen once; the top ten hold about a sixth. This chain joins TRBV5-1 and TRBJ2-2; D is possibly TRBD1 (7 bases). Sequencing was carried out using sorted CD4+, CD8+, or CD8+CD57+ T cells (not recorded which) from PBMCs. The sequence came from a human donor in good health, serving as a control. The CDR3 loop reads CASTPGQEGTGELFF. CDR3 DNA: TGCGCCAGCACCCCCGGACAGGAGGGCACCGGGGAGCTGTTTTTT.